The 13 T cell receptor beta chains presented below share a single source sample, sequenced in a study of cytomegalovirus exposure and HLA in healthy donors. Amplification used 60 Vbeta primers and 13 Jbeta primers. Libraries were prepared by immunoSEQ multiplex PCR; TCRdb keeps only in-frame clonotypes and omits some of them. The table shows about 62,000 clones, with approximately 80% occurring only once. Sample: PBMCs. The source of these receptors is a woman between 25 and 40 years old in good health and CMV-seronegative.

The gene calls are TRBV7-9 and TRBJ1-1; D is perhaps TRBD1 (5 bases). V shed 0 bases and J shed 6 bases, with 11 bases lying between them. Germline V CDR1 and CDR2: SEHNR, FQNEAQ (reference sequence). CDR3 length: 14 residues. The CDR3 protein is CASSLAGGGAEAFF. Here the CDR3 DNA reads TGTGCCAGCAGCTTAGCGGGGGGTGGGGCTGAAGCTTTCTTT.

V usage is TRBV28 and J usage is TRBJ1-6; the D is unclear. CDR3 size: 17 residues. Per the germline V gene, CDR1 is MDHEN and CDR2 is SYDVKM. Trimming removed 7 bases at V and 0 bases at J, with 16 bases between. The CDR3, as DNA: TGTGCCAGCACCCGAGAGGCAGCGAGCTCCTATAATTCACCCCTCCACTTT. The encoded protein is CASTREAASSYNSPLHF.

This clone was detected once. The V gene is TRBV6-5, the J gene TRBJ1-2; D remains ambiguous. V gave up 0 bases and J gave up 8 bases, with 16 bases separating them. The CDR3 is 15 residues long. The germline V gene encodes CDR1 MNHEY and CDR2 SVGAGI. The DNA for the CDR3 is TGTGCCAGCAGTTACTCGCAAACCCAAGCAAAAGGCTACACCTTC. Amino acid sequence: CASSYSQTQAKGYTF.

The CDR3 reads CASSRLGPGQGVYSNQPQHF. The CDR3 DNA follows: TGTGCCAGCAGTAGATTAGGCCCGGGACAGGGAGTTTATAGCAATCAGCCCCAGCATTTT. V and J are TRBV28 and TRBJ1-5; 9 nucleotides match TRBD1. The trim removed 5 bases at V and 0 bases at J, leaving 17 bases unmatched. The CDR3 is made up of 20 amino acids. CDR1 and CDR2 from the germline V gene are MDHEN and SYDVKM. Drawing the rest from reference TRBV28 and TRBJ1-5, the complete variable domain is DVKVTQSSRYLVKRTGEKVFLECVQDMDHENMFWYRQDPGLGLRLIYFSYDVKMKEKGDIPEGYSVSREKKERFSLILESASTNQTSMYLCASSRLGPGQGVYSNQPQHFGDGTRLSIL.

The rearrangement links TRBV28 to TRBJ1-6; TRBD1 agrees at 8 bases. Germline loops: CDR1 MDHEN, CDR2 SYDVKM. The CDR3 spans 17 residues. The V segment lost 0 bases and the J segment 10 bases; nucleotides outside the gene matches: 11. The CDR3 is CASSLWGQGAMRSPLHF. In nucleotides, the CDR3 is TGTGCCAGCAGTTTATGGGGGCAGGGGGCAATGAGGTCACCCCTCCACTTT.

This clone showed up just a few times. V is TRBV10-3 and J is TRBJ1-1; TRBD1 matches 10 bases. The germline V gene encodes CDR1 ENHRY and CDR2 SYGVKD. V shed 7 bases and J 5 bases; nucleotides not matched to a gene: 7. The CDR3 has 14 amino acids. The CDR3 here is CAITRDRGLTEAFF. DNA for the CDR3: TGTGCCATCACCAGAGACAGGGGGCTAACTGAAGCTTTCTTT.

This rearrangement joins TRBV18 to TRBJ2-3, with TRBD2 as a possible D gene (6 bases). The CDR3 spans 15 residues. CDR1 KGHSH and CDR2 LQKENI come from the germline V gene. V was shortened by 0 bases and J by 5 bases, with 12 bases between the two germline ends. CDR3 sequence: CASSPPEGSVDTQYF. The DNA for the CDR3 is TGTGCCAGCTCACCACCGGAGGGTTCGGTAGATACGCAGTATTTT.

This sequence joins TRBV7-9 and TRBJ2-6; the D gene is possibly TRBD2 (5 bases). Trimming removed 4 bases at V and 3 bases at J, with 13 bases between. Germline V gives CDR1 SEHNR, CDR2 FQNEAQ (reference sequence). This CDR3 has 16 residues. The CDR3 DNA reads TGTGCCAGCAGCTCGAGGGCGGGTTATGGGGCCAACGTCCTGACTTTC. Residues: CASSSRAGYGANVLTF. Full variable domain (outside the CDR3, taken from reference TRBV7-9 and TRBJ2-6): DTGVSQNPRHKITKRGQNVTFRCDPISEHNRLYWYRQTLGQGPEFLTYFQNEAQLEKSRLLSDRFSAERPKGSFSTLEIQRTEQGDSAMYLCASSSRAGYGANVLTFGAGSRLTVL.

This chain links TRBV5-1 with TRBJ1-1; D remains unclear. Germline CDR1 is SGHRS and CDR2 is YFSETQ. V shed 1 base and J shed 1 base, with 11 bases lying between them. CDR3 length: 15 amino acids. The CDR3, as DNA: TGCGCCAGCAGCTTGCGCGGCAGTTCGAACACTGAAGCTTTCTTT. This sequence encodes CASSLRGSSNTEAFF.

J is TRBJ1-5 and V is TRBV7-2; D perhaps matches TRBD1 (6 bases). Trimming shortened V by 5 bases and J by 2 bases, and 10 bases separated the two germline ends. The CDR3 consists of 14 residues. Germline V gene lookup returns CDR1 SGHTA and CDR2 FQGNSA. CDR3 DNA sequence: TGTGCCAGCAGCCCAGGGGTGGGCAATCAGCCCCAGCATTTT. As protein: CASSPGVGNQPQHF.

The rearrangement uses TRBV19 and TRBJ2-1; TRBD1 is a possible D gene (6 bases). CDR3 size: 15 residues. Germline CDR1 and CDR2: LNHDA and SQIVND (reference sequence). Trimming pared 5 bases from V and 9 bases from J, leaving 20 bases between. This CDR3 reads CASSPTGFPRSEQFF. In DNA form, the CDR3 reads TGTGCCAGTAGTCCAACAGGGTTTCCGCGTAGTGAGCAGTTCTTC.

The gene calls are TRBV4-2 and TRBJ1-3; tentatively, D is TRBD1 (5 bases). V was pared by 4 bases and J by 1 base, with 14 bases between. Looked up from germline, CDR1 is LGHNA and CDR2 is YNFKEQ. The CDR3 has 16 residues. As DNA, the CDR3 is TGTGCCAGCAGCCTCACAATGGGGGGATCTGGAAACACCATATATTTT. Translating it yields CASSLTMGGSGNTIYF.

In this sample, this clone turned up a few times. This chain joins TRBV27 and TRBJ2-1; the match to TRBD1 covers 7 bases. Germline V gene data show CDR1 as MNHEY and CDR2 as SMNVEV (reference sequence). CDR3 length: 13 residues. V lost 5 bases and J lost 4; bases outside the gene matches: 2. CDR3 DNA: TGTGCCAGCAGTAGGACAGGATACAATGAGCAGTTCTTC. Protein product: CASSRTGYNEQFF.